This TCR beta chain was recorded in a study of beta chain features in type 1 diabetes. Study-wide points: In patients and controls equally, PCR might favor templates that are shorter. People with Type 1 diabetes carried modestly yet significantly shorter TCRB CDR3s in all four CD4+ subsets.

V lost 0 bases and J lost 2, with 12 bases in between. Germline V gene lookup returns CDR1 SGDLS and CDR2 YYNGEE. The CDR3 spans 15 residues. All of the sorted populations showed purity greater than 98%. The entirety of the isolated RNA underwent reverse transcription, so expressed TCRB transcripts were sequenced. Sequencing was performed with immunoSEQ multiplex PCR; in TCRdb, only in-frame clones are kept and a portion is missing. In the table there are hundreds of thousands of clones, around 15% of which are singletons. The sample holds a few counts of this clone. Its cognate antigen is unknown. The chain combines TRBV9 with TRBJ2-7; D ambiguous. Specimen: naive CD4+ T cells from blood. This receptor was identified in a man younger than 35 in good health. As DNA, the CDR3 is TGTGCCAGCAGCGTAGTTGGTGCGCCAACCTACGAGCAGTACTTC. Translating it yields CASSVVGAPTYEQYF.